This T cell receptor (beta chain) was identified during a study of blood T cell repertoires in COVID-19. As handled by the study authors: Reference gene primer amplification gave estimated nucleated cell counts. Assay: immunoSEQ multiplex PCR; the TCRdb copy retains only in-frame clones and omits some. V and J calls plus clone size are reproduced from that table; the DNA served to infer D and trimming. The top ten hold approximately 4% of the sample, which has under 55,000 clones, 90% seen once. V lost 5 bases, J lost 0 bases, and 11 bases lay in between. The CDR3 length is 15 residues. CDR1 and CDR2 (germline): SGHTA, FQGNSA.

The sequence came from a human donor in a cohort sampled during active COVID-19. The chain uses TRBV7-2 and TRBJ2-1; tentatively, D is TRBD2 (6 bases). The sample was peripheral blood. The DNA of the CDR3 is TGTGCCAGCAGCCCGATAGCGGCCTCCTACAATGAGCAGTTCTTC. Amino acids: CASSPIAASYNEQFF.